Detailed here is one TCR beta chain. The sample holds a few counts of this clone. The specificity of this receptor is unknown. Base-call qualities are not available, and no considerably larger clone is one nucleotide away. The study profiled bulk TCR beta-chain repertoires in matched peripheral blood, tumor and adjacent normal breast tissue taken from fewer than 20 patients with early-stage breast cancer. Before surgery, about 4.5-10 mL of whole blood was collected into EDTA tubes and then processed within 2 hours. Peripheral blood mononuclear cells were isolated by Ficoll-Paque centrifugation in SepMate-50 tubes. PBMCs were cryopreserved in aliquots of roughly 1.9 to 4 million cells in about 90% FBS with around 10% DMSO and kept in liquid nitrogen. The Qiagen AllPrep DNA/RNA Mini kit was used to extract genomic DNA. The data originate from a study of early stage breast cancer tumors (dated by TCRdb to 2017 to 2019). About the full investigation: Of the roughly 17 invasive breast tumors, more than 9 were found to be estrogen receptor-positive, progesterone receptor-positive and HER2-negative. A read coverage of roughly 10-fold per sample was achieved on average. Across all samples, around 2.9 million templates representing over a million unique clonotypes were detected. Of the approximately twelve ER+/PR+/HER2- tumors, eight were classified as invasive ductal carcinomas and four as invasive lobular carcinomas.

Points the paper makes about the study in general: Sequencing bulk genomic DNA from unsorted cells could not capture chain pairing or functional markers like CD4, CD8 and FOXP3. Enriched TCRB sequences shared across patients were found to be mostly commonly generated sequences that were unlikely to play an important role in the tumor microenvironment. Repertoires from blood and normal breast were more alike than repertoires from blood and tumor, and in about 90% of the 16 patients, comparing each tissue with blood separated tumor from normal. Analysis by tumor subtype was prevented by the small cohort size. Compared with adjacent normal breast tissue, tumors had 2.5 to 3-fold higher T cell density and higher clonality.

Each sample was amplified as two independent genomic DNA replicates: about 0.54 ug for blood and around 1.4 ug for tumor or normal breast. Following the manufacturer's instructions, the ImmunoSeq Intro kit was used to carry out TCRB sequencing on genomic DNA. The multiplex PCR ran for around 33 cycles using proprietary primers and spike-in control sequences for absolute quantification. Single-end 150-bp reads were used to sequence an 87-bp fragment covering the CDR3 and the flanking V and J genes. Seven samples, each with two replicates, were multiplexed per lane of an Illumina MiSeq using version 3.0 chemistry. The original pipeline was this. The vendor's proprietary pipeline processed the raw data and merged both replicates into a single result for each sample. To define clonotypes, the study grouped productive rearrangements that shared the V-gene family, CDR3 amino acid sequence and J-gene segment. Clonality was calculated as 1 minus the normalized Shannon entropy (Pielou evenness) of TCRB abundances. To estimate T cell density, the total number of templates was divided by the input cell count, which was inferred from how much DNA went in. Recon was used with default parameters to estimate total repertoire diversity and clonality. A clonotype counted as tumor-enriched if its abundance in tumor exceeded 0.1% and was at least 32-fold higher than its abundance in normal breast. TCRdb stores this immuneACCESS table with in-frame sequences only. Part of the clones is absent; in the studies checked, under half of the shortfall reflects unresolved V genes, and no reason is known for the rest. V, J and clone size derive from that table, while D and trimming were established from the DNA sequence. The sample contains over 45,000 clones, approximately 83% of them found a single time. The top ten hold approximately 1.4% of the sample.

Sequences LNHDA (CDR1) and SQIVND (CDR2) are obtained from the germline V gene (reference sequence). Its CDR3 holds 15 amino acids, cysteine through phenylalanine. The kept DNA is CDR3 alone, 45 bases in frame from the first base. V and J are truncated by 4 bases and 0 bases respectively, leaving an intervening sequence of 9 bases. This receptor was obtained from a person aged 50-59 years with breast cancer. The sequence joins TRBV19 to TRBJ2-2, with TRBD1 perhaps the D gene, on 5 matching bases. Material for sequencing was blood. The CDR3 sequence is CASSTGPANTGELFF. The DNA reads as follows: TGTGCCAGTAGTACAGGGCCCGCGAACACCGGGGAGCTGTTTTTT.